The rows below give T cell receptor beta chains drawn from one sample of a study of T cells after yellow fever vaccination. TCRdb ran MiXCR on the 5' RACE reads and lists one entry per CDR3 protein. The table lists around 600,000 distinct CDR3 sequences, around an eighth of them singletons. The sample here was PBMCs, taken on the day of the yellow fever booster vaccination. The receptor set was obtained from a man under 40 who received the YFV17D yellow fever vaccine. The CDR3 runs from the conserved cysteine through the conserved F or W. The D gene is left open where the match is weak. Expanded clones are given a class, and other clones once, few, many or no size at all.

CDR3 length: 14
D gene: NA
J gene: TRBJ2-5
clone size: many
V gene: TRBV12-3/TRBV12-4
CDR3 DNA: TGTGCCAGCAAAGATGGACAGAACCAAGAGACCCAGTACTTC
CDR3 protein: CASKDGQNQETQYF

CDR3 length: 16
D gene: NA
J gene: TRBJ2-7
clone size: few
V gene: TRBV4-3
CDR3 DNA: TGCGCCAGCAGCCAAGATATTAGGACCCTTGGCCACGAGCAGTACTTC
CDR3 protein: CASSQDIRTLGHEQYF

CDR3 length: 14
D gene: TRBD1
J gene: TRBJ2-5
clone size: NA
V gene: TRBV7-2
CDR3 DNA: TGTGCCAGCAGGGTTGGGACAGGGGCAGAGACCCAGTACTTC
CDR3 protein: CASRVGTGAETQYF

CDR3 length: 15
D gene: NA
J gene: TRBJ2-7
clone size: NA
V gene: TRBV5-1
CDR3 DNA: TGCGCCAGCAGCCCTCGGGGCTCAAGAACCTACGAGCAGTACTTC
CDR3 protein: CASSPRGSRTYEQYF

CDR3 length: 15
D gene: TRBD2
J gene: TRBJ2-3
clone size: few
V gene: TRBV7-2
CDR3 DNA: TGTGCCAGCCAGAGGGGCGGGAGTGTCGCAGATACGCAGTATTTT
CDR3 protein: CASQRGGSVADTQYF

CDR3 length: 17
D gene: TRBD1
J gene: TRBJ2-1
clone size: NA
V gene: TRBV20-1
CDR3 DNA: TGCAGACCGGGACAGGGGGCTAGTAAGGGCACAATCAATGAGCAGTTCTTC
CDR3 protein: CRPGQGASKGTINEQFF

CDR3 length: 16
D gene: TRBD1
J gene: TRBJ1-5
clone size: few
V gene: TRBV5-6
CDR3 DNA: TGTGCCAGCAGCCTACTCGGAGGGGGCCCCAATCAGCCCCAGCATTTT
CDR3 protein: CASSLLGGGPNQPQHF

CDR3 length: 15
D gene: NA
J gene: TRBJ1-1
clone size: few
V gene: TRBV7-9
CDR3 DNA: TGTGCCAGCAGCTTAGGAGGGACGCTGGAGACTGAAGCTTTCTTT
CDR3 protein: CASSLGGTLETEAFF

CDR3 length: 16
D gene: NA
J gene: TRBJ2-7
clone size: NA
V gene: TRBV20-1
CDR3 DNA: TGCAGTGCTATTAATGGCAGGAGACCCTCGGGCTACGAGCAGTACTTC
CDR3 protein: CSAINGRRPSGYEQYF

CDR3 length: 14
D gene: NA
J gene: TRBJ1-1
clone size: few
V gene: TRBV29-1
CDR3 DNA: TGCAGCGTTAGGGGTTGGTCTCCTGACACTGAAGCTTTCTTT
CDR3 protein: CSVRGWSPDTEAFF

CDR3 length: 13
D gene: NA
J gene: TRBJ1-1
clone size: NA
V gene: TRBV5-1
CDR3 DNA: TGCGCCAGCAGCTGGGGGATAGACACTGAAGCTTTCTTT
CDR3 protein: CASSWGIDTEAFF

CDR3 length: 19
D gene: TRBD2
J gene: TRBJ2-1
clone size: few
V gene: TRBV14
CDR3 DNA: TGTGCCAGCAGCCAACTTTCCTGGCCGGGACTAGCGGTGAACAATGAGCAGTTCTTC
CDR3 protein: CASSQLSWPGLAVNNEQFF

CDR3 length: 12
D gene: TRBD1
J gene: TRBJ2-1
clone size: many
V gene: TRBV7-2
CDR3 DNA: TGTGCCAGCAGCCTTAGACAGGGGAAGTCGTTCTTC
CDR3 protein: CASSLRQGKSFF

CDR3 length: 14
D gene: NA
J gene: TRBJ2-7
clone size: few
V gene: TRBV5-1
CDR3 DNA: TGCGCCAGCAGGGTTGGGACATCTTGGGGCGAGCAGTACTTC
CDR3 protein: CASRVGTSWGEQYF

CDR3 length: 13
D gene: TRBD2
J gene: TRBJ2-1
clone size: NA
V gene: TRBV20-1
CDR3 DNA: TGCAGTGCTAGTTGGCGGGAGTTCAATGAGCAGTTCTTC
CDR3 protein: CSASWREFNEQFF

CDR3 length: 15
D gene: TRBD1
J gene: TRBJ1-2
clone size: NA
V gene: TRBV19
CDR3 DNA: TGTGCCAGTAGTCCCTGGGACAGGCCTACCTATGGCTACACCTTC
CDR3 protein: CASSPWDRPTYGYTF

CDR3 length: 13
D gene: TRBD1
J gene: TRBJ2-1
clone size: few
V gene: TRBV5-1
CDR3 DNA: TGCGCCAGCGGACAGGCGGTGGAAGGTGAGCAGTTCTTC
CDR3 protein: CASGQAVEGEQFF

CDR3 length: 15
D gene: TRBD2
J gene: TRBJ2-1
clone size: few
V gene: TRBV3-1
CDR3 DNA: TGTGCCAGCAGTTCACTAGCGGGAATGTACAATGAGCAGTTCTTC
CDR3 protein: CASSSLAGMYNEQFF

CDR3 length: 13
D gene: NA
J gene: TRBJ2-3
clone size: NA
V gene: TRBV20-1
CDR3 DNA: TGCAGTGCTAGCCAGGGTTTTGGAGATACGCAGTATTTT
CDR3 protein: CSASQGFGDTQYF

CDR3 length: 17
D gene: TRBD1
J gene: TRBJ2-3
clone size: few
V gene: TRBV24-1
CDR3 DNA: TGTGCCACCAGTGAAGCTGGGACAGCCTACTCCACAGATACGCAGTATTTT
CDR3 protein: CATSEAGTAYSTDTQYF

CDR3 length: 14
D gene: TRBD1
J gene: TRBJ2-7
clone size: few
V gene: TRBV5-6
CDR3 DNA: TGTGCCAGCAGCTCCGAGGACAGGGACTACGAGCAGTACTTC
CDR3 protein: CASSSEDRDYEQYF

CDR3 length: 17
D gene: TRBD2
J gene: TRBJ2-3
clone size: few
V gene: TRBV10-2
CDR3 DNA: TGCGCCAGCAGTCTGCTTGTCGCGGGAGTCGGCACAGATACGCAGTATTTT
CDR3 protein: CASSLLVAGVGTDTQYF

CDR3 length: 12
D gene: NA
J gene: TRBJ2-1
clone size: many
V gene: TRBV7-9
CDR3 DNA: TGTGCCAGCAGCTTAGACCGCAATGAGCAGTTCTTC
CDR3 protein: CASSLDRNEQFF

CDR3 length: 15
D gene: TRBD1
J gene: TRBJ2-7
clone size: few
V gene: TRBV20-1
CDR3 DNA: TGCAGTGCTGGCCGGACAGGAATAACCCCCTACGAGCAGTACTTC
CDR3 protein: CSAGRTGITPYEQYF

CDR3 length: 15
D gene: TRBD1
J gene: TRBJ2-5
clone size: once
V gene: TRBV15
CDR3 DNA: TGTGCCACCAGCTCTGGGGGACAGGCGGTACAGACCCAGTACTTC
CDR3 protein: CATSSGGQAVQTQYF

CDR3 length: 15
D gene: NA
J gene: TRBJ1-1
clone size: NA
V gene: TRBV15
CDR3 DNA: TGTGCCACCAGCACCCCTAGGGGGTGGGGGACTGAAGCTTTCTTT
CDR3 protein: CATSTPRGWGTEAFF

CDR3 length: 13
D gene: NA
J gene: TRBJ2-7
clone size: many
V gene: TRBV18
CDR3 DNA: TGTGCCAGCTCACCACCGAACCACGACGAGCAGTACTTC
CDR3 protein: CASSPPNHDEQYF

CDR3 length: 14
D gene: NA
J gene: TRBJ2-7
clone size: NA
V gene: TRBV28
CDR3 DNA: TGTGCCAGCAGTTTAACGGGGGTAGCCTACGAGCAGTACTTC
CDR3 protein: CASSLTGVAYEQYF

CDR3 length: 17
D gene: NA
J gene: TRBJ2-3
clone size: few
V gene: TRBV27
CDR3 DNA: TGTGCCAGCAGTTTCCTCTTCAGGGAAGGCGGCACAGATACGCAGTATTTT
CDR3 protein: CASSFLFREGGTDTQYF

CDR3 length: 15
D gene: NA
J gene: TRBJ1-4
clone size: once
V gene: TRBV20-1
CDR3 DNA: TGCAGTGCTCTAAAGGCGGACCGATACGAAGAAAAACTGTTTTTT
CDR3 protein: CSALKADRYEEKLFF

CDR3 length: 14
D gene: TRBD1
J gene: TRBJ2-5
clone size: NA
V gene: TRBV7-2
CDR3 DNA: TGTGCCAGCAGCGTGACAGGGTGGGCAGAGACCCAGTACTTC
CDR3 protein: CASSVTGWAETQYF

CDR3 length: 17
D gene: TRBD1
J gene: TRBJ2-1
clone size: few
V gene: TRBV18
CDR3 DNA: TGTGCCAGCTCACCACCGTGGGACAGGGGCTCCTACAATGAGCAGTTCTTC
CDR3 protein: CASSPPWDRGSYNEQFF

CDR3 length: 16
D gene: TRBD1
J gene: TRBJ1-5
clone size: few
V gene: TRBV6-1
CDR3 DNA: TGTGCCAGCAGTGGAGGTGGACAGGGTGGCGGTCAGCCCCAGCATTTT
CDR3 protein: CASSGGGQGGGQPQHF

CDR3 length: 10
D gene: TRBD2
J gene: TRBJ2-1
clone size: NA
V gene: TRBV20-1
CDR3 DNA: TGCAGTTGTAGCGGGAATGAGGAGTTCTTC
CDR3 protein: CSCSGNEEFF

CDR3 length: 15
D gene: NA
J gene: TRBJ2-6
clone size: many
V gene: TRBV5-1
CDR3 DNA: TGCGCCAGCAGCTTGTTATCTTCTGGGGCCAACGTCCTGACTTTC
CDR3 protein: CASSLLSSGANVLTF

CDR3 length: 13
D gene: NA
J gene: TRBJ2-1
clone size: few
V gene: TRBV20-1
CDR3 DNA: TGCAGTGCTAGAGCCGGCTCCTACAATGAGCAGTTCTTC
CDR3 protein: CSARAGSYNEQFF

CDR3 length: 15
D gene: NA
J gene: TRBJ2-1
clone size: NA
V gene: TRBV20-1
CDR3 DNA: TGCAGTGCTTCGGGGGCTCTGGCTTCCTACAATGAGCAGTTCTTC
CDR3 protein: CSASGALASYNEQFF

CDR3 length: 20
D gene: NA
J gene: TRBJ2-1
clone size: NA
V gene: TRBV4-3
CDR3 DNA: TGCGCCAGCAGCCCCCGGGACAGCCTCCTCGAGGAGTGGGAGGACAATGAGCAGTTCTTC
CDR3 protein: CASSPRDSLLEEWEDNEQFF

CDR3 length: 15
D gene: TRBD2
J gene: TRBJ2-1
clone size: many
V gene: TRBV20-1
CDR3 DNA: TGCAGTGCTAGCCTCGGGGAGGGTTCCTACAATGAGCAGTTCTTC
CDR3 protein: CSASLGEGSYNEQFF

CDR3 length: 15
D gene: TRBD2
J gene: TRBJ2-7
clone size: few
V gene: TRBV28
CDR3 DNA: TGTGCCAGCACCCCTGGGAATAGCGGGATCGACGAGCAGTACTTC
CDR3 protein: CASTPGNSGIDEQYF

CDR3 length: 14
D gene: NA
J gene: TRBJ1-1
clone size: NA
V gene: TRBV6-5
CDR3 DNA: TGTGCCAGCAGTTCGCCCAGTAACAATGGGCAAGCTTTCTTT
CDR3 protein: CASSSPSNNGQAFF

CDR3 length: 14
D gene: NA
J gene: TRBJ2-1
clone size: NA
V gene: TRBV20-1
CDR3 DNA: TGCAGTGCTAGAGGGCGCAGACTACAATATGAGCAGTTCTTC
CDR3 protein: CSARGRRLQYEQFF

CDR3 length: 13
D gene: NA
J gene: TRBJ2-3
clone size: many
V gene: TRBV5-1
CDR3 DNA: TGTGCCAGCAGTTTATTAAGCACAGATACGCAGTATTTT
CDR3 protein: CASSLLSTDTQYF

CDR3 length: 16
D gene: TRBD2
J gene: TRBJ2-3
clone size: NA
V gene: TRBV6-1
CDR3 DNA: TGTGCCACCCAGCTCACTAGCGGGAGGGGCACAGATACGCAGTATTTT
CDR3 protein: CATQLTSGRGTDTQYF

CDR3 length: 18
D gene: TRBD2
J gene: TRBJ2-1
clone size: few
V gene: TRBV4-3
CDR3 DNA: TGCGCCAGCAGCCAAGATTCCCCCGGGACTAGCGGCTACAATGAGCAGTTCTTC
CDR3 protein: CASSQDSPGTSGYNEQFF

CDR3 length: 15
D gene: NA
J gene: TRBJ2-1
clone size: few
V gene: TRBV6-5
CDR3 DNA: TGTGCCAGCAGTTGGGAGCTAGCCTCCTACAATGAGCAGTTCTTC
CDR3 protein: CASSWELASYNEQFF

CDR3 length: 15
D gene: TRBD2
J gene: TRBJ2-7
clone size: NA
V gene: TRBV13
CDR3 DNA: TGTGCCAGCAGCGTAGTAGCGGGAGGAGAGTACGAGCAGTACTTC
CDR3 protein: CASSVVAGGEYEQYF

CDR3 length: 15
D gene: TRBD2
J gene: TRBJ2-7
clone size: NA
V gene: TRBV20-1
CDR3 DNA: TGCAGTGCCATATCCCGGACTAGCGGGGCCTACGAGCAGTACTTC
CDR3 protein: CSAISRTSGAYEQYF

CDR3 length: 11
D gene: NA
J gene: TRBJ2-3
clone size: few
V gene: TRBV30
CDR3 DNA: TGTGCCTGGAGTGTAGGGGGGGGACAGTATTTT
CDR3 protein: CAWSVGGGQYF

CDR3 length: 17
D gene: NA
J gene: TRBJ2-2
clone size: few
V gene: TRBV5-4
CDR3 DNA: TGTGCCAGCAGCTCCCCTTGGCGGGGATCGAACACCGGGGAGCTGTTTTTT
CDR3 protein: CASSSPWRGSNTGELFF

CDR3 length: 17
D gene: TRBD2
J gene: TRBJ2-5
clone size: few
V gene: TRBV6-2/TRBV6-3
CDR3 DNA: TGTGCCAGCAGTTACATTGCACTAGCGGGAGGTGCCGAGACCCAGTACTTC
CDR3 protein: CASSYIALAGGAETQYF

CDR3 length: 11
D gene: NA
J gene: TRBJ2-5
clone size: NA
V gene: TRBV24-1
CDR3 DNA: TGTGCCACCGCCAGGGAAGAGACCCAGTACTTC
CDR3 protein: CATAREETQYF

CDR3 length: 16
D gene: TRBD1
J gene: TRBJ2-1
clone size: NA
V gene: TRBV7-9
CDR3 DNA: TGTGCCAGCAGCTTACCTTCCAGGGGGTCCTACAATGAGCAGTTCTTC
CDR3 protein: CASSLPSRGSYNEQFF

CDR3 length: 16
D gene: NA
J gene: TRBJ2-1
clone size: many
V gene: TRBV6-2/TRBV6-3
CDR3 DNA: TGTGCCAGCAGGGGGGTAGGAGAGGTCTCCTACAATGAGCAGTTCTTC
CDR3 protein: CASRGVGEVSYNEQFF

CDR3 length: 15
D gene: NA
J gene: TRBJ2-2
clone size: NA
V gene: TRBV27
CDR3 DNA: TGTGCCAGCAGTTTATCAAGCAGTACCGGCGGGGAGCTGTTTTTT
CDR3 protein: CASSLSSSTGGELFF

CDR3 length: 13
D gene: TRBD2
J gene: TRBJ2-7
clone size: NA
V gene: TRBV20-1
CDR3 DNA: TGCAGTGCCTTAACCCGTGGGGGGGGCGAGCAGTACTTC
CDR3 protein: CSALTRGGGEQYF

CDR3 length: 14
D gene: NA
J gene: TRBJ2-1
clone size: few
V gene: TRBV11-2
CDR3 DNA: TGTGCCAGCAGCTCCTCCCTATGGGGGAATGAGCAGTTCTTC
CDR3 protein: CASSSSLWGNEQFF

CDR3 length: 14
D gene: TRBD1
J gene: TRBJ2-7
clone size: NA
V gene: TRBV30
CDR3 DNA: TGTGCCTGGAGAGGACAGGGGGTAAACTACGAGCAGTACTTC
CDR3 protein: CAWRGQGVNYEQYF

CDR3 length: 16
D gene: NA
J gene: TRBJ2-6
clone size: NA
V gene: TRBV5-8
CDR3 DNA: TGTGCCAGCAGCTTGGCCGACAGTTTAGGGGCCAACGTCCTGACTTTC
CDR3 protein: CASSLADSLGANVLTF

CDR3 length: 14
D gene: NA
J gene: TRBJ2-5
clone size: few
V gene: TRBV20-1
CDR3 DNA: TGCAGTGCTAGACCTCGGGACATGAGGGAGACCCAGTACTTC
CDR3 protein: CSARPRDMRETQYF